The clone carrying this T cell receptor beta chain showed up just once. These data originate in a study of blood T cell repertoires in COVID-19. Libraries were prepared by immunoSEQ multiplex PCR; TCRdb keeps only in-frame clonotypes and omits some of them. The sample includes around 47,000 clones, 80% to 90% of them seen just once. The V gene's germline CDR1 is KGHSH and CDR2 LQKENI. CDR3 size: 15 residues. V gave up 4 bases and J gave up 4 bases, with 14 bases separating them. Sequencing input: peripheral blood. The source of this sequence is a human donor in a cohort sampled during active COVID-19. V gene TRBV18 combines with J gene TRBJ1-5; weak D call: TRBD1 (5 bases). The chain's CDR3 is CASSLFRESNQPQHF. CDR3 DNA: TGTGCCAGCTCACTCTTCAGGGAAAGTAATCAGCCCCAGCATTTT.